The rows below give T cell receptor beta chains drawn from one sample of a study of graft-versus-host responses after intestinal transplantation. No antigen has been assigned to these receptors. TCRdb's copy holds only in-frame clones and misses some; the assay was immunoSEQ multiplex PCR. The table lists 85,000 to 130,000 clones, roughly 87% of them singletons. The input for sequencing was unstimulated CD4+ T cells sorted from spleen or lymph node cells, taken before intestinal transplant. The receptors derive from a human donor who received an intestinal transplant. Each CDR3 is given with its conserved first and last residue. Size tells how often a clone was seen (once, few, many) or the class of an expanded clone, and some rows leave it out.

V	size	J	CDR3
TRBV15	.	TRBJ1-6	CATSRENNSPLHF
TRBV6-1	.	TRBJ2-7	CASSRLAGAYEQYF
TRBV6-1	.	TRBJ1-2	CASSKRTVSRGYTF
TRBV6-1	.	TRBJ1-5	CASSRQLGGQPQHF
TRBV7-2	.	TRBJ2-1	CASSFQGTEQFF
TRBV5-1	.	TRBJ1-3	CASSATGLSTGNTIYF
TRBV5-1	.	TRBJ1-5	CASSLESNQPQHF
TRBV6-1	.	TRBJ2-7	CASTLYYYEQYF
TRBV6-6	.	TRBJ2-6	CASRLSGANVLTF
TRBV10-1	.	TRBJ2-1	CASSGQRGSSYNEQFF
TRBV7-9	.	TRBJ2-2	CASSLNPPGRELFF
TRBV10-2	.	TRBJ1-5	CASTRYSNQPQHF
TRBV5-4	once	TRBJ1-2	CASSLDGQGATGGFYGYTF
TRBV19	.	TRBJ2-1	CASSGQGATEQFF
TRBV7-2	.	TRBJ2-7	CASSWTSGAALEQYF
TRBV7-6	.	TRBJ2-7	CASSPGTGNREQYF
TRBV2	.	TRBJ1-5	CASDRDSNQPQHF
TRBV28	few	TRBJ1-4	CASTGGAYEKLFF
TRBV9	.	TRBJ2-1	CASSVGRSVPFF
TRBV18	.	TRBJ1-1	CASSPDGKGTEAFF
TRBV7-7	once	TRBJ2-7	CASSLVQGPYEQYF
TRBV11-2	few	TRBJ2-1	CASSPGAGGYNEQFF
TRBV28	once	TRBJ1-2	CASSLRPHGYTF